Listed below are T cell receptor beta chains from one sample, sequenced in a study of T cell responses to AZD1222 COVID-19 vaccine. TCRdb keeps only in-frame clones here, not all; method: immunoSEQ multiplex PCR. The sample lists fewer than 200,000 clones; approximately 86% were seen once. The sequencing here drew on peripheral blood, taken on day 0 of AZD1222 vaccination. Receptors were obtained from an adult in good health. Both conserved end residues are part of each CDR3. The D gene is left open where the match is weak. Not every row has a clone size; where given, it reads once, few, many or a size class.

. | TRBD1 | TRBJ1-5 | TRBV14 | CASSPRDRGSDQPQHF | TGTGCCAGCAGCCCCCGGGACAGGGGCTCCGACCAGCCCCAGCATTTT
. | . | TRBJ2-1 | TRBV19 | CASSIRDIAYNEQFF | TGTGCCAGTAGTATTCGGGACATAGCCTACAATGAGCAGTTCTTC
. | . | TRBJ2-7 | TRBV7-9 | CASSSGDYEQYF | TGTGCCAGCAGCTCAGGGGACTACGAGCAGTACTTC
. | TRBD2 | TRBJ2-1 | TRBV7-9 | CASSLGGTSGSSYNEQFF | TGTGCCAGCAGCTTAGGTGGGACTAGCGGGAGTTCCTACAATGAGCAGTTCTTC
. | TRBD1 | TRBJ1-2 | TRBV7-8 | CASSLQTGLDYGGYTF | TGTGCCAGCAGCTTACAGACAGGGCTTGATTACGGTGGCTACACCTTC
. | . | TRBJ2-7 | TRBV13 | CASSRVGSEDHEQYF | TGTGCCAGCAGCCGAGTAGGCAGCGAGGACCACGAGCAGTACTTC
. | . | TRBJ1-3 | TRBV10-3 | CAIASSGNTIYF | TGTGCCATTGCTAGCTCTGGAAACACCATATATTTT
. | . | TRBJ1-3 | TRBV15 | CATRKPNSGNTIYF | TGTGCCACCCGAAAGCCCAACTCTGGAAACACCATATATTTT
. | . | TRBJ2-7 | TRBV7-2 | CASSLLKAIVF | TGTGCCAGCAGCTTATTGAAGGCTATAGTCTTC
once | . | TRBJ2-1 | TRBV11-3 | CASSLNSHNEQFF | TGTGCCAGCAGCTTGAACAGCCACAATGAGCAGTTCTTC
. | . | TRBJ1-5 | TRBV5-6 | CASSLYRDGRSNQPQHF | TGTGCCAGCAGCTTGTACCGGGACGGGAGGAGCAATCAGCCCCAGCATTTT
. | . | TRBJ1-2 | TRBV28 | CASSFRGYHQDGYTF | TGTGCCAGCAGTTTCCGCGGATACCATCAGGATGGCTACACCTTC
once | . | TRBJ1-2 | TRBV6-5 | CASHREITSDYTF | TGTGCCAGCCACAGGGAGATAACGAGTGACTACACCTTC
. | . | TRBJ1-3 | TRBV24-1 | CATSDHSDTIYF | TGTGCCACCAGTGATCACAGTGACACCATATATTTT
. | TRBD2 | TRBJ2-7 | TRBV5-4 | CASSLGLAGVRSEQYF | TGTGCCAGCAGCTTGGGACTAGCGGGAGTAAGATCCGAGCAGTACTTC
. | . | TRBJ1-2 | TRBV6-5 | CASSYSGHLGGYTF | TGTGCCAGCAGTTACTCCGGGCATCTCGGGGGCTACACCTTC
. | . | TRBJ1-1 | TRBV5-1 | CASSARSDTEAFF | TGCGCCAGCTCGGCCCGGTCGGACACTGAAGCTTTCTTT